This TCR beta chain was identified during a study of shared clonotypes between healthy human individuals. Whole-study results and caveats: Memory subsets generally showed lower estimated richness than naive subsets. Naive CD4 clonotype sharing across four donors was 4.5% to 6%.

Subsets obtained from CD4+ cells comprised CD45RA+ naive and CD45RA-negative memory cells. Comments on this clone: Its antigen is still unknown.

The CDR3 has 15 amino acids. Germline CDR1 and CDR2: SGHKS and YYEKEE (reference sequence). Unmatched junction bases numbered 1, after V lost 3 bases and J lost 0 bases. Assay execution took place at the deep level. The table came from immunoSEQ multiplex PCR; TCRdb's copy has only in-frame clones and leaves some out. The sample lists approximately 2.4 million clones, almost 96% seen once, with approximately 0.13% in the top ten. The sequenced material came from naive CD4+ T cells sorted from blood. Described subset: CD45RA+ positively selected. This receptor was obtained from a man between 18 and 29 years old in good health. The V and J genes are TRBV5-5 and TRBJ1-5; 9 bases map to TRBD1. The CDR3 DNA is TGTGCCAGCAGCTGGGGACAGGGTAGCAATCAGCCCCAGCATTTT. This encodes CASSWGQGSNQPQHF. Full variable domain (remainder filled in from reference TRBV5-5 and TRBJ1-5): DAGVTQSPTHLIKTRGQQVTLRCSPISGHKSVSWYQQVLGQGPQFIFQYYEKEERGRGNFPDRFSARQFPNYSSELNVNALLLGDSALYLCASSWGQGSNQPQHFGDGTRLSIL.